The rows below give T cell receptor beta chains drawn from one sample of a study of shared clonotypes between healthy human individuals. TCRdb's copy holds only in-frame clones and misses some; the assay was immunoSEQ multiplex PCR. The table shows 550,000 to 850,000 clones, with about 74% occurring only once. Sequenced material: memory CD4+ T cells sorted from blood. The source is a woman between 25 and 40 years old in good health. The CDR3 runs from the conserved cysteine through the conserved F or W. Fields, in order: V gene, D gene, clone size, J gene, CDR3 DNA, CDR3 protein. A D gene is named only where the DNA matches it firmly. Size values are once, few and many counts, or a class for expanded clones, and some rows have none.

v_gene: TRBV6-5
d_gene: TRBD2
abundance: NA
j_gene: TRBJ2-1
CDR3nt: TGTGCCAGCAGTTCAATCAGCGGACTAGCCTACAATGAGCAGTTCTTC
CDR3aa: CASSSISGLAYNEQFF

v_gene: TRBV5-8
d_gene: NA
abundance: NA
j_gene: TRBJ1-2
CDR3nt: TGTGCCAGCAGACGACGGGGTGACAGGCGTGACGGCTACACCTTC
CDR3aa: CASRRRGDRRDGYTF

v_gene: TRBV5-1
d_gene: NA
abundance: NA
j_gene: TRBJ2-5
CDR3nt: TGCGCCAGCAGCTTGGAGGGAGGTGAGACCCAGTACTTC
CDR3aa: CASSLEGGETQYF

v_gene: TRBV19
d_gene: NA
abundance: NA
j_gene: TRBJ2-2
CDR3nt: TGTGCCACCACAAGCAGGAATTCTCCCGCCGGGGAGCTGTTTTTT
CDR3aa: CATTSRNSPAGELFF

v_gene: TRBV11-3
d_gene: NA
abundance: NA
j_gene: TRBJ2-1
CDR3nt: TGTGCCAGCAGCTTAGACCCTGGACTCTACAATGAGCAGTTCTTC
CDR3aa: CASSLDPGLYNEQFF

v_gene: TRBV27
d_gene: NA
abundance: NA
j_gene: TRBJ2-3
CDR3nt: TGTGCCAGCAGTACAGGCACAGATACGCAGTATTTT
CDR3aa: CASSTGTDTQYF

v_gene: TRBV5-4
d_gene: NA
abundance: NA
j_gene: TRBJ2-3
CDR3nt: TGTGCCAGCAGCCTCCCTCGGGACAGCACAGATACGCAGTATTTT
CDR3aa: CASSLPRDSTDTQYF

v_gene: TRBV5-1
d_gene: NA
abundance: NA
j_gene: TRBJ2-7
CDR3nt: TGCGCCAGCAGCTTGGGGGATCGGTTCTCCTACGAGCAGTACTTC
CDR3aa: CASSLGDRFSYEQYF

v_gene: TRBV25-1
d_gene: NA
abundance: NA
j_gene: TRBJ2-5
CDR3nt: TGTGCCAGCAGTGTACAAGAGACCCAGTACTTC
CDR3aa: CASSVQETQYF

v_gene: TRBV7-3
d_gene: NA
abundance: NA
j_gene: TRBJ2-2
CDR3nt: TGTGCCAGCAGCTTAACAGCTAGATCCTACACCGGGGAGCTGTTTTTT
CDR3aa: CASSLTARSYTGELFF

v_gene: TRBV6-5
d_gene: NA
abundance: few
j_gene: TRBJ2-7
CDR3nt: TGTGCCAGCAGCCCCCCCGGGACGTCGGACGAGCAGTACTTC
CDR3aa: CASSPPGTSDEQYF

v_gene: TRBV7-8
d_gene: TRBD2
abundance: NA
j_gene: TRBJ2-7
CDR3nt: TGTGCCAGCAGCTTAGTAGCGGGCTCCTACGAGCAGTACTTC
CDR3aa: CASSLVAGSYEQYF

v_gene: TRBV5-4
d_gene: TRBD1
abundance: NA
j_gene: TRBJ2-7
CDR3nt: TGTGCCAGCAGCCCGGTGGACAGGGATTTTAGCGAGCAGTACTTC
CDR3aa: CASSPVDRDFSEQYF

v_gene: TRBV19
d_gene: TRBD1
abundance: NA
j_gene: TRBJ2-1
CDR3nt: TGTGCCAGTAGTGAGGATTCCGGGACAGGGGGTTACAATGAGCAGTTCTTC
CDR3aa: CASSEDSGTGGYNEQFF

v_gene: TRBV28
d_gene: TRBD2
abundance: NA
j_gene: TRBJ2-1
CDR3nt: TGTGCCAGCAGTCCCTCGGGACTAGCTTACGAGCAGTTCTTC
CDR3aa: CASSPSGLAYEQFF

v_gene: TRBV7-8
d_gene: NA
abundance: few
j_gene: TRBJ2-3
CDR3nt: TGTGCCAGCAGCCCCCGGGACGGGCGCACAGATACGCAGTATTTT
CDR3aa: CASSPRDGRTDTQYF

v_gene: TRBV28
d_gene: NA
abundance: NA
j_gene: TRBJ1-2
CDR3nt: TGTGCCAGCAGTTTCATTAGGGCCTCCGGATTTTATGGCTACACCTTC
CDR3aa: CASSFIRASGFYGYTF

v_gene: TRBV30
d_gene: TRBD1
abundance: NA
j_gene: TRBJ1-1
CDR3nt: TGTGCCTGGAGTGTACAGGGGGCGAACACTGAAGCTTTCTTT
CDR3aa: CAWSVQGANTEAFF

v_gene: TRBV15
d_gene: NA
abundance: NA
j_gene: TRBJ1-3
CDR3nt: TGTGCCACCAGCCCTTATAGTGCCAGCTCTGGAAACACCATATATTTT
CDR3aa: CATSPYSASSGNTIYF

v_gene: TRBV29-1
d_gene: NA
abundance: NA
j_gene: TRBJ2-1
CDR3nt: TGCAGCGTTGAGCCAGCTGTGTCCCCCAATGAGCAGTTCTTC
CDR3aa: CSVEPAVSPNEQFF

v_gene: TRBV19
d_gene: NA
abundance: NA
j_gene: TRBJ1-2
CDR3nt: TGTGCCAGTAGTATAGCGCAGGGCCATAACTATGGCTACACCTTC
CDR3aa: CASSIAQGHNYGYTF

v_gene: TRBV29-1
d_gene: NA
abundance: NA
j_gene: TRBJ2-7
CDR3nt: TGCAGCGTTGAAGCCTCCTACGAGCAGTACTTC
CDR3aa: CSVEASYEQYF

v_gene: TRBV10-3
d_gene: TRBD1
abundance: NA
j_gene: TRBJ1-1
CDR3nt: TGTGCCATCAGACAGGGGGTTACTGAAGCTTTCTTT
CDR3aa: CAIRQGVTEAFF

v_gene: TRBV5-1
d_gene: TRBD1
abundance: NA
j_gene: TRBJ2-7
CDR3nt: TGCGCCAGCAGCGCCTGGACAGGACCGAGTTTGGAGCAGTACTTC
CDR3aa: CASSAWTGPSLEQYF

v_gene: TRBV7-9
d_gene: NA
abundance: NA
j_gene: TRBJ1-1
CDR3nt: TGTGCCAGCAGCCCTTTCCAGGCCGACACTGAAGCTTTCTTT
CDR3aa: CASSPFQADTEAFF

v_gene: TRBV7-3
d_gene: NA
abundance: once
j_gene: TRBJ2-3
CDR3nt: TGTGCCAGCAGCTTAATCGCCCAGGGAGGAGATACGCAGTATTTT
CDR3aa: CASSLIAQGGDTQYF

v_gene: TRBV2
d_gene: NA
abundance: NA
j_gene: TRBJ2-7
CDR3nt: TGTGCCAGCAGTGATAGGTCAGGGAGGTACGAGCAGTACTTC
CDR3aa: CASSDRSGRYEQYF

v_gene: TRBV28
d_gene: NA
abundance: NA
j_gene: TRBJ1-1
CDR3nt: TGTGCCAGCAGTTACTTAAGCATGAACACTGAAGCTTTCTTT
CDR3aa: CASSYLSMNTEAFF

v_gene: TRBV11-2
d_gene: NA
abundance: NA
j_gene: TRBJ1-4
CDR3nt: TGTGCCAGCAGCCGAACAGGAATCAATGAAAAACTGTTTTTT
CDR3aa: CASSRTGINEKLFF

v_gene: TRBV6-5
d_gene: NA
abundance: NA
j_gene: TRBJ2-6
CDR3nt: TGTGCCAGCAGTAGACTTGACTCTGGGGCCAACGTCCTGACTTTC
CDR3aa: CASSRLDSGANVLTF

v_gene: TRBV5-1
d_gene: TRBD1
abundance: NA
j_gene: TRBJ2-5
CDR3nt: TGCGCCAGCAGCTTCCGACAGGGGGCTAATCAAGAGACCCAGTACTTC
CDR3aa: CASSFRQGANQETQYF

v_gene: TRBV4-2
d_gene: NA
abundance: NA
j_gene: TRBJ2-6
CDR3nt: TGTGCCAGTTCTGGGGACAAGAGCTCTGGGGCCAACGTCCTGACTTTC
CDR3aa: CASSGDKSSGANVLTF

v_gene: TRBV5-8
d_gene: TRBD1
abundance: NA
j_gene: TRBJ2-3
CDR3nt: TGTGCCAGCAGCTTGGGGGCAGGGGGCGTTGATACGCAGTATTTT
CDR3aa: CASSLGAGGVDTQYF

v_gene: TRBV6-5
d_gene: NA
abundance: NA
j_gene: TRBJ1-2
CDR3nt: TGTGCCAGCAGTTACTCTGGGGGGCGCAAGGTCTATGGCTACACCTTC
CDR3aa: CASSYSGGRKVYGYTF

v_gene: TRBV28
d_gene: NA
abundance: NA
j_gene: TRBJ1-2
CDR3nt: TGTGCCAGCAGCTCCCCCGCAGGGGTGAACTATGGCTACACCTTC
CDR3aa: CASSSPAGVNYGYTF

v_gene: TRBV14
d_gene: NA
abundance: NA
j_gene: TRBJ2-1
CDR3nt: TGTGCCAGCGGGATGACCTATGAGCAGTTCTTC
CDR3aa: CASGMTYEQFF

v_gene: TRBV6-4
d_gene: TRBD1
abundance: NA
j_gene: TRBJ1-2
CDR3nt: TGTGCCAGCAGTGATACGGGACAGGGCTTTGGCTACACCTTC
CDR3aa: CASSDTGQGFGYTF

v_gene: TRBV11-3
d_gene: NA
abundance: NA
j_gene: TRBJ2-7
CDR3nt: TGTGCCAGCAGCTTTGTCCGACCCACCTACGAGCAGTACTTC
CDR3aa: CASSFVRPTYEQYF

v_gene: TRBV5-1
d_gene: TRBD1
abundance: NA
j_gene: TRBJ2-7
CDR3nt: TGCGCCAGCAGCTCCGGGACAGGGTCATACGAGCAGTACTTC
CDR3aa: CASSSGTGSYEQYF

v_gene: TRBV25-1
d_gene: NA
abundance: NA
j_gene: TRBJ2-7
CDR3nt: TGTGCCAGCCAAATGGTGTACCTCTACGAGCAGTACTTC
CDR3aa: CASQMVYLYEQYF

v_gene: TRBV4-2
d_gene: NA
abundance: NA
j_gene: TRBJ1-3
CDR3nt: TGTGCCAGCAGCCCCGGTGGGGGGGACAATGGAAACACCATATATTTT
CDR3aa: CASSPGGGDNGNTIYF

v_gene: TRBV30
d_gene: NA
abundance: many
j_gene: TRBJ2-7
CDR3nt: TGTGCCTGGACAGGCCAATTTCTCTACGAGCAGTACTTC
CDR3aa: CAWTGQFLYEQYF

v_gene: TRBV18
d_gene: NA
abundance: NA
j_gene: TRBJ1-2
CDR3nt: TGTGCCAGCTCACCACCTTCGGCTGGCGGCTACACCTTC
CDR3aa: CASSPPSAGGYTF

v_gene: TRBV5-3
d_gene: TRBD2
abundance: many
j_gene: TRBJ2-3
CDR3nt: TGTGCCAGAAGCAGCCTAGCGGGGCTCACAGATACGCAGTATTTT
CDR3aa: CARSSLAGLTDTQYF

v_gene: TRBV4-1
d_gene: TRBD1
abundance: NA
j_gene: TRBJ2-5
CDR3nt: TGCGCCAGCAGCCAGGGGGACAGGGGGCCAGAGACCCAGTACTTC
CDR3aa: CASSQGDRGPETQYF

v_gene: TRBV20-1
d_gene: NA
abundance: NA
j_gene: TRBJ1-5
CDR3nt: TGCAGTGCTAGTGGCAATCAGCCCCAGCATTTT
CDR3aa: CSASGNQPQHF

v_gene: TRBV19
d_gene: NA
abundance: NA
j_gene: TRBJ2-1
CDR3nt: TGTGCCAGTAGTATAGCTCACCAGGCGTACAATGAGCAGTTCTTC
CDR3aa: CASSIAHQAYNEQFF

v_gene: TRBV27
d_gene: NA
abundance: once
j_gene: TRBJ2-6
CDR3nt: TGTGCCAGTAGCTCTGGGGCCAACGTCCTGACTTTC
CDR3aa: CASSSGANVLTF

v_gene: TRBV5-4
d_gene: NA
abundance: NA
j_gene: TRBJ2-1
CDR3nt: TGTGCCAGCAGCAAGGGCGGGAAAGACAATGAGCAGTTCTTC
CDR3aa: CASSKGGKDNEQFF

v_gene: TRBV28
d_gene: TRBD2
abundance: NA
j_gene: TRBJ2-1
CDR3nt: TGTGCCAGCAACCCTCCGGGCGGGGGACTAGCCAATGAGCAGTTCTTC
CDR3aa: CASNPPGGGLANEQFF